The 5 T cell receptor beta chains given below trace back to one sample, sequenced in a study of blood T cells in healthy people across ages. The second PCR ran about 6 to 11 cycles with a sample-barcoded 5' primer and J-beta primers. TCRdb called the 5' RACE reads again in MiXCR, with one record for every CDR3 protein. The repertoire holds roughly 1.9 million distinct CDR3 sequences, with around 40% as singletons. Sample: blood. The receptors here all came from a human donor in good health.

There are a few counts of this clonotype. The rearrangement uses TRBV24-1 and TRBJ2-3; 8 bases are shared with TRBD1. CDR1 is KGHDR, CDR2 SFDVKD, per germline. After removal of 3 bases from V and 3 bases from J, the junction contained 13 bases not matched to a gene. The CDR3 length is 18 residues. CDR3 sequence: CATSDGVRQGARTDTQYF. The CDR3, as DNA: TGTGCCACCAGTGATGGCGTACGGCAGGGGGCGCGGACAGATACGCAGTATTTT.

Concerning this clonotype: Germline and junction disagree at one end, which may indicate a read error. V usage is TRBV4-1 and J usage is TRBJ2-1, with 8 bases identical to TRBD2. Germline CDR1 and CDR2: MGHRA and YSYEKL. The CDR3 extends over 14 amino acids. CDR3 residues: CASSRGTRDNGQFF. The CDR3 region has the DNA TGCGCCAGCAGCCGCGGGACTAGAGATAATGGGCAGTTCTTC.

The V call is TRBV12-3 or TRBV12-4, the J call TRBJ2-3; D is ambiguous. This CDR3 has 12 amino acids. Trimming shortened V by 6 bases and J by 5 bases, and 9 bases separated the two germline ends. CDR3 sequence (DNA): TGTGCCAGCAGCGTCCATGAAGATACGCAGTATTTT. It specifies CASSVHEDTQYF.

This clonotype was seen only a few times. The V gene is TRBV5-4, the J gene TRBJ2-6; unclear D gene. The V gene's germline CDR1 is SGHNT and CDR2 YYREEE (reference sequence). V was pared by 2 bases and J by 0 bases, with 6 bases between. CDR3 length: 15 amino acids. CDR3 in DNA: TGTGCCAGCAGCTTCGAGTTCTCTGGGGCCAACGTCCTGACTTTC. Its translation is CASSFEFSGANVLTF.

This clonotype was observed once. The CDR3 DNA is TGCAGTGCTAGAGGGACTAGCGTTAGCACAGATACGCAGTATTTT. The encoded protein is CSARGTSVSTDTQYF. This chain joins TRBV20-1 and TRBJ2-3, with 9 nucleotides matching TRBD2. V shed 1 base and J 0 bases; nucleotides not matched to a gene: 2. The germline CDR1 and CDR2 sequences are DFQATT and SNEGSKA (reference sequence). This CDR3 spans 15 amino acids.